This T cell receptor beta chain was identified in a study of blood T cell repertoires in COVID-19. Whole-study context: The United States, Italy and Spain supplied acute and convalescent COVID-19 samples. The analysed material was cDNA or gDNA that came from T cells, B-cell-depleted T cells, or PBMCs.

This CDR3 region has 12 residues. V was shortened by 7 bases and J by 2 bases, with 6 bases between the two germline ends. Germline V gene sequence: CDR1 WSHSY, CDR2 SAAADI. Authors' analysis steps: By means of reference gene primer amplification, nucleated cell counts were estimated. Profiling relied on immunoSEQ multiplex PCR, and the TCRdb table lists in-frame clones only, not all of them. That table gives V, J and clone size, and the DNA gave D and trimming. The sample includes 100,000 to 140,000 clones, around 80% seen only once; the top ten take over 4%. This clone was recorded only once. V is TRBV10-2 and J is TRBJ2-1; D is unresolved. The material sequenced was peripheral blood. This TCR was recovered from a man aged 65 to 79 with acute or convalescent COVID-19. The CDR3 sequence is CASTTTYNEQFF. The CDR3 DNA sequence: TGCGCCAGCACTACCACCTACAATGAGCAGTTCTTC.